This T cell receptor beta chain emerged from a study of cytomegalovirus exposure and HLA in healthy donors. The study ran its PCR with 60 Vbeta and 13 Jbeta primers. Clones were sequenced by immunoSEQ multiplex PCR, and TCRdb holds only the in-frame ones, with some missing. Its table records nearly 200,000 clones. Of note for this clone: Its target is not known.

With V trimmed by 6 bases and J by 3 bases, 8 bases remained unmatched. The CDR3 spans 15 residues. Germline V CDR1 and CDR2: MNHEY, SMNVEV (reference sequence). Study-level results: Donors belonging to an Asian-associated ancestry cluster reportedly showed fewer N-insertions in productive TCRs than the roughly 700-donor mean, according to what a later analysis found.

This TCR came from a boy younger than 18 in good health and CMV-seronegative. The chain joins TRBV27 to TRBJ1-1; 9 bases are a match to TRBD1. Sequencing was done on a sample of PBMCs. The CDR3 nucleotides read TGTGCCAGCAGGTCCCCGGGACAGGGAGACACTGAAGCTTTCTTT. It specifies CASRSPGQGDTEAFF.